The entry that follows covers one T cell receptor beta chain sequence. As yet, its antigen is unknown. The table came from immunoSEQ multiplex PCR; TCRdb's copy has only in-frame clones and leaves some out. Of 30,000 to 45,000 clones listed, around 86% are singletons. The data were obtained in a study of OX40 agonist ivuxolimab in advanced cancers. General study points: Averaged across samples, CD8+ T cells carried more expanded clones than CD4+ did.

Patients had blood sampled at baseline and again on cycle 4 day 1 and cycle 7 day 1. The sequence came from an adult with an advanced solid tumor such as melanoma, head and neck, liver or kidney cancer. Sequenced material: CD4+ or CD8+ T cells sorted from blood, taken in a trial of the OX40 agonist ivuxolimab.

The CDR3 protein is CASSLAGFDNTEAFF. The CDR3 DNA reads TGTGCCAGCAGCTTAGCGGGGTTCGATAACACTGAAGCTTTCTTT. The chain employs TRBV7-9 and TRBJ1-1, with D hard to call. The CDR3 runs 15 residues. The germline V gene encodes CDR1 SEHNR and CDR2 FQNEAQ (reference sequence). Trimming left V 0 bases short and J 2 bases short, with 10 bases between.